The clone carrying this T cell receptor (beta chain) was seen once. Antigen unknown. This entry comes from a study of cytomegalovirus exposure and HLA in healthy donors. Study-wide results and caveats: It was taken for granted in presence/absence analyses that sequencing depth across donors was roughly uniform. Excluded: some indistinguishable V segments such as TRBV6-2 and TRBV6-3.

PCR employed 60 Vbeta and 13 Jbeta primers. Clones were read by immunoSEQ multiplex PCR, and TCRdb kept only the in-frame ones, dropping some. The table includes 150,000 to 200,000 clones, around three quarters detected once. Germline CDR1 is ENHRY and CDR2 is SYGVKD. V lost 6 bases and J lost 2; bases outside the gene matches: 3. The CDR3 length is 14 residues. The genes are TRBV10-3 and TRBJ2-5, with 10 bases identical to TRBD1. The clonotype was recovered from a woman aged 25-40 years in good health and CMV-seronegative. The sequenced material came from PBMCs. As DNA, the CDR3 is TGTGCCATCAGCTTGGGACAGGGGCAAGAGACCCAGTACTTC. Translated, it gives CAISLGQGQETQYF.